These T cell receptor beta chains were read from a single sample in a study of blood T cells in healthy people across ages. TCRdb fed the 5' RACE reads into MiXCR, producing one record per CDR3 protein. Of 750,000 to 950,000 distinct CDR3 sequences in the sample, around 25% were seen once. This sample also appeared in a second study, on T cells of mothers and their children.

The sample taken for sequencing was blood. All receptors come from a boy younger than 18 in good health. CDR3s include the opening cysteine and the closing phenylalanine or tryptophan. Each record gives: J gene, clone size, D gene, V gene, CDR3 DNA, CDR3 protein. The D gene is left open where the match is weak. The size of a clone is reported for some rows only, either as once, few or many, or as a class for expanded clones.

J gene: TRBJ1-3
clone size: NA
D gene: NA
V gene: TRBV4-2
CDR3 DNA: TGTGCCAGCAGCCAAGTCCTGACCGGGGCGGGAAACACCATATATTTT
CDR3 protein: CASSQVLTGAGNTIYF

J gene: TRBJ2-2
clone size: NA
D gene: TRBD1
V gene: TRBV9
CDR3 DNA: TGTGCCAGCAGCCCCCGGGACAGGGGGCGGGTCGGGGAGCTGTTTTTT
CDR3 protein: CASSPRDRGRVGELFF

J gene: TRBJ2-7
clone size: few
D gene: NA
V gene: TRBV6-5
CDR3 DNA: TGTGCCAGCAGTTACTCGAAGCGGCCAGGGTTCTCCGGCTACGAGCAGTACTTC
CDR3 protein: CASSYSKRPGFSGYEQYF

J gene: TRBJ2-3
clone size: NA
D gene: NA
V gene: TRBV12-3/TRBV12-4
CDR3 DNA: TGTGCCAGCAGTCCTCCGCGGGGAACTAGCACAGATACGCAGTATTTT
CDR3 protein: CASSPPRGTSTDTQYF

J gene: TRBJ2-7
clone size: few
D gene: TRBD2
V gene: TRBV7-3
CDR3 DNA: TGTGCCAGCAGCCTTACTAGCGGGAGATTCGACGAGCAGTACTTC
CDR3 protein: CASSLTSGRFDEQYF

J gene: TRBJ1-5
clone size: NA
D gene: NA
V gene: TRBV10-3
CDR3 DNA: TGTGCCATCAGTGAGCCCCGACAGCCCCAGCATTTT
CDR3 protein: CAISEPRQPQHF

J gene: TRBJ2-2
clone size: few
D gene: TRBD1
V gene: TRBV29-1
CDR3 DNA: TGCAGCGTTGAGAACAGGGGGCGGACCGGGGAGCTGTTTTTT
CDR3 protein: CSVENRGRTGELFF

J gene: TRBJ2-2
clone size: many
D gene: TRBD2
V gene: TRBV5-1
CDR3 DNA: TGCGCCAGCAGCTCGACTAGCGGCGCGAACACCGGGGAGCTGTTTTTT
CDR3 protein: CASSSTSGANTGELFF

J gene: TRBJ2-1
clone size: NA
D gene: NA
V gene: TRBV6-6
CDR3 DNA: TGTGCCAGTAGTCCCCAAAACTACAATGAGCAGTTCTTC
CDR3 protein: CASSPQNYNEQFF

J gene: TRBJ2-1
clone size: NA
D gene: NA
V gene: TRBV11-2
CDR3 DNA: TGTGCCAGCAGCTTCCTGATGAATGAGCAGTTCTTC
CDR3 protein: CASSFLMNEQFF

J gene: TRBJ2-7
clone size: NA
D gene: TRBD2
V gene: TRBV10-3
CDR3 DNA: TGTGCCATCGCGGGGGATAGTTACGAGCAGTACTTC
CDR3 protein: CAIAGDSYEQYF

J gene: TRBJ2-5
clone size: NA
D gene: TRBD2
V gene: TRBV7-3
CDR3 DNA: TGTGCCAGCAGCCAAGGGACTAGGGGACAAGAGACCCAGTACTTC
CDR3 protein: CASSQGTRGQETQYF

J gene: TRBJ2-3
clone size: NA
D gene: TRBD2
V gene: TRBV7-9
CDR3 DNA: TGTGCCAGCAGCTCTCAAAGCGGGGCGTCAGATACGCAGTATTTT
CDR3 protein: CASSSQSGASDTQYF

J gene: TRBJ2-5
clone size: NA
D gene: NA
V gene: TRBV20-1
CDR3 DNA: TGCAGTGCTCGAGATATACATACCCAGTACTTC
CDR3 protein: CSARDIHTQYF

J gene: TRBJ2-7
clone size: few
D gene: TRBD1
V gene: TRBV7-9
CDR3 DNA: TGTGCCAGCAGCCCGGGACAGGAACTCTACGAGCAGTACTTC
CDR3 protein: CASSPGQELYEQYF

J gene: TRBJ2-1
clone size: NA
D gene: TRBD2
V gene: TRBV12-3/TRBV12-4
CDR3 DNA: TGTGCCAGCAGCCTACTAGCGGGCCCAAGCTCCTACAATGAGCAGTTCTTC
CDR3 protein: CASSLLAGPSSYNEQFF

J gene: TRBJ2-3
clone size: few
D gene: NA
V gene: TRBV10-3
CDR3 DNA: TGTGCCATCAGTGAGGGCAAGAGCACAGATACGCAGTATTTT
CDR3 protein: CAISEGKSTDTQYF

J gene: TRBJ1-1
clone size: few
D gene: TRBD1
V gene: TRBV11-2
CDR3 DNA: TGTGCCAGCAGCCGACGGACAGGAAGGAACACTGAAGCTTTCTTT
CDR3 protein: CASSRRTGRNTEAFF

J gene: TRBJ2-5
clone size: NA
D gene: TRBD1
V gene: TRBV4-3
CDR3 DNA: TGCGCCAGCAGCCAGGTACAGGGGCGCCAAGAGACCCAGTACTTC
CDR3 protein: CASSQVQGRQETQYF

J gene: TRBJ2-3
clone size: NA
D gene: TRBD1
V gene: TRBV2
CDR3 DNA: TGTGCCAGCAGTGAAGCGCTAGACAGGGGCACAGATACGCAGTATTTT
CDR3 protein: CASSEALDRGTDTQYF